A single sample is the source of the 2 T cell receptor beta chains below, sequenced in a study of T cell responses to AZD1222 COVID-19 vaccine. Only in-frame clones appear in the TCRdb table, and some are missing; sequencing was by immunoSEQ multiplex PCR. The sample contains 99,000 or so clones, 75% to 90% of which appear only once. The sequencing here drew on peripheral blood, taken on day 0 of AZD1222 vaccination. The receptors stem from an adult in good health.

The V and J genes are TRBV6-5 and TRBJ2-1; TRBD2 matches 7 bases. The V segment lost 8 bases and the J segment 5 bases; nucleotides outside the gene matches: 12. The germline V gene encodes CDR1 MNHEY and CDR2 SVGAGI. CDR3 length equals 15 residues. The CDR3 region is CASGRDYKINNEQFF. The CDR3 nucleotides are TGTGCCAGCGGACGGGACTACAAAATAAACAATGAGCAGTTCTTC.

The chain uses TRBV9 and TRBJ2-5, with D perhaps TRBD1 or TRBD2 (6 bases each). Germline CDR1 and CDR2: SGDLS and YYNGEE. Trimming cost V 0 bases and J 4 bases, with 13 bases left between them. CDR3 size: 15 residues. CDR3 sequence (DNA): TGTGCCAGCAGCGTAGGCGGGACACCGAGAGAGACCCAGTACTTC. This gives the protein CASSVGGTPRETQYF.